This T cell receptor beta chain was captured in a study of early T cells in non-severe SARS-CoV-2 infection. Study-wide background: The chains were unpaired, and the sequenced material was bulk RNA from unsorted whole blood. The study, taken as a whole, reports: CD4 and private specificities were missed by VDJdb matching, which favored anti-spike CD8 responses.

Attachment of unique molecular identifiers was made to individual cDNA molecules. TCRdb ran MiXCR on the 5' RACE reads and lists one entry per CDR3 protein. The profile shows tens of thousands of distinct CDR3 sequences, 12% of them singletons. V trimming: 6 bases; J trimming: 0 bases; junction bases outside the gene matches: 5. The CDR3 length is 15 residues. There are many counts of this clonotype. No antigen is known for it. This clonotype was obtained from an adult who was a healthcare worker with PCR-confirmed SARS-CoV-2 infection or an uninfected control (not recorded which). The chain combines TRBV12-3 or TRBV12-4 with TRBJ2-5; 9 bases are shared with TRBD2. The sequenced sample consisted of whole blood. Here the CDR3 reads CASRNSGGDQETQYF. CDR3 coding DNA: TGTGCCAGCAGAAATAGCGGGGGAGACCAAGAGACCCAGTACTTC.